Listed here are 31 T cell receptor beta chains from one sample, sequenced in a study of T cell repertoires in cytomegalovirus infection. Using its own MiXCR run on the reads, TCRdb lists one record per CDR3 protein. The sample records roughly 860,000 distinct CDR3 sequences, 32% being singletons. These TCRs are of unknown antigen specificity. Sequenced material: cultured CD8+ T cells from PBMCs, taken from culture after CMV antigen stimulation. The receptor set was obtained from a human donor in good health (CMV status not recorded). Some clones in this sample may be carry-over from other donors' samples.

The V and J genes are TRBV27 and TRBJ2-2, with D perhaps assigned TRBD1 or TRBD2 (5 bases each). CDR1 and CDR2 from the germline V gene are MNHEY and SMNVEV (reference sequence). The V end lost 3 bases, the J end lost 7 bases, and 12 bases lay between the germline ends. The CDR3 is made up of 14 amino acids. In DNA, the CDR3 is TGTGCCAGCAGTTTCGGGGCAGTTAACGGGGAGCTGTTTTTT. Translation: CASSFGAVNGELFF.

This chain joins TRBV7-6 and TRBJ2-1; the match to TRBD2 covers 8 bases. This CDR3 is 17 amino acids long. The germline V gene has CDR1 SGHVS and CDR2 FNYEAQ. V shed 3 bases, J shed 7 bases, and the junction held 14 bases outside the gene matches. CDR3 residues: CASSFPSGGGISNEQFF. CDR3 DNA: TGTGCCAGCAGCTTTCCCTCGGGGGGGGGCATTTCAAATGAGCAGTTCTTC. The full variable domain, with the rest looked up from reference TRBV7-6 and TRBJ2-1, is GAGVSQSPRYKVTKRGQDVALRCDPISGHVSLYWYRQALGQGPEFLTYFNYEAQQDKSGLPNDRFSAERPEGSISTLTIQRTEQRDSAMYRCASSFPSGGGISNEQFFGPGTRLTVL.

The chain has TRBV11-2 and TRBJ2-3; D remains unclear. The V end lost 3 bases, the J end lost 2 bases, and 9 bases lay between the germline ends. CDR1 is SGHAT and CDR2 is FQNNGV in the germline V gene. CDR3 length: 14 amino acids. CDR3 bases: TGTGCCAGCAGCTTGGTTACAGACACAGATACGCAGTATTTT. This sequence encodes CASSLVTDTDTQYF.

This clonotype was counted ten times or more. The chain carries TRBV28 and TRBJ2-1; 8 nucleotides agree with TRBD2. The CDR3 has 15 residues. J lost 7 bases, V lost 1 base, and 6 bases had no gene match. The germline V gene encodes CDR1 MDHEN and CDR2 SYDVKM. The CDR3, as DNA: TGTGCCAGCAGTTTATACGGGGGGGCTGGAAATGAGCAGTTCTTC. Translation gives CASSLYGGAGNEQFF.

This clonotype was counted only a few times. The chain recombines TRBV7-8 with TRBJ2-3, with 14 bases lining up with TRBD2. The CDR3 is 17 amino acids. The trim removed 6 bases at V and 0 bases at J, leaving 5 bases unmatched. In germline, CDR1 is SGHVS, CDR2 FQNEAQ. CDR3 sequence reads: CASRGLAGARSTDTQYF. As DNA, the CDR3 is TGTGCCAGCAGGGGACTAGCGGGGGCACGAAGCACAGATACGCAGTATTTT.

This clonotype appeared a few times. CDR3 amino acids: CASSFGAGDWTEAFF. The CDR3 nucleotides are TGTGCCAGCAGTTTTGGGGCAGGGGATTGGACTGAAGCTTTCTTT. The gene calls are TRBV28 and TRBJ1-1, with D perhaps TRBD1 (6 bases). This CDR3 spans 15 amino acids. V was shortened by 3 bases and J by 5 bases, with 16 bases between the two germline ends. Germline CDR1 MDHEN, CDR2 SYDVKM.

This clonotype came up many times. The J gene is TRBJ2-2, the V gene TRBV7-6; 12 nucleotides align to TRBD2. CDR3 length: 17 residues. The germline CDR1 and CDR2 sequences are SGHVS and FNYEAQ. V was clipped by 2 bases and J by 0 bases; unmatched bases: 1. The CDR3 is CASSLLAGGPNTGELFF. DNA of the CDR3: TGTGCCAGCAGCTTACTAGCGGGGGGGCCGAACACCGGGGAGCTGTTTTTT.

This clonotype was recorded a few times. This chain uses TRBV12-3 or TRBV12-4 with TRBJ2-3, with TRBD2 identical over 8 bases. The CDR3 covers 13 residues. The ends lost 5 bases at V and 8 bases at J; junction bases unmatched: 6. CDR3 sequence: CASSPGGGFTQYF. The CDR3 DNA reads TGTGCCAGCAGTCCCGGGGGGGGGTTTACGCAGTATTTT.

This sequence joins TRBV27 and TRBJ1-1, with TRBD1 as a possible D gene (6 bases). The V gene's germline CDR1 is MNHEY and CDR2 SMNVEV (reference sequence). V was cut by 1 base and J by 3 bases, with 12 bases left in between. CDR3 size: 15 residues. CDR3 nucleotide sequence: TGTGCCAGCAGTTTATATACAGGGTCAGACACTGAAGCTTTCTTT. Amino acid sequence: CASSLYTGSDTEAFF.

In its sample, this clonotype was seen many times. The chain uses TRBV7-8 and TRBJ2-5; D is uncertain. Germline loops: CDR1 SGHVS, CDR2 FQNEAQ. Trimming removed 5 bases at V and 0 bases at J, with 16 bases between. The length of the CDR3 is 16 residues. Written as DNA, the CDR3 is TGTGCCAGCAGCCCCCGCGTGGCTTCGTACCAAGAGACCCAGTACTTC. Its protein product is CASSPRVASYQETQYF.

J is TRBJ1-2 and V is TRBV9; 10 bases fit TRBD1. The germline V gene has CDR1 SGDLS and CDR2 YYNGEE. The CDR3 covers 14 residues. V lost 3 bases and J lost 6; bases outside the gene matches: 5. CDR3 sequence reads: CASSAMTGGDGYTF. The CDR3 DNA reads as TGTGCCAGCAGCGCTATGACAGGGGGCGATGGCTACACCTTC.

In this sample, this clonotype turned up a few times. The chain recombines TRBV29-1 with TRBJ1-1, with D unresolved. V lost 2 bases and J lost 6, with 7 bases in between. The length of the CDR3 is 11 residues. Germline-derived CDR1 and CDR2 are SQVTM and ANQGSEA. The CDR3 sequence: CSVESISEAFF. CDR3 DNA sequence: TGCAGCGTTGAATCGATATCTGAAGCTTTCTTT. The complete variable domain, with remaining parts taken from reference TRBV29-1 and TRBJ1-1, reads SAVISQKPSRDICQRGTSLTIQCQVDSQVTMMFWYRQQPGQSLTLIATANQGSEATYESGFVIDKFPISRPNLTFSTLTVSNMSPEDSSIYLCSVESISEAFFGQGTRLTVV.

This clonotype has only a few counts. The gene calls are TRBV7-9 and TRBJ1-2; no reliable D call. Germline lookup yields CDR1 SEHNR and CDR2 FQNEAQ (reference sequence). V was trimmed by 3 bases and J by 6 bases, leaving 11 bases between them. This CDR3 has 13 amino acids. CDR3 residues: CASSFALANGYTF. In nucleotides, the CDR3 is TGTGCCAGCAGCTTCGCGCTGGCCAATGGCTACACCTTC.

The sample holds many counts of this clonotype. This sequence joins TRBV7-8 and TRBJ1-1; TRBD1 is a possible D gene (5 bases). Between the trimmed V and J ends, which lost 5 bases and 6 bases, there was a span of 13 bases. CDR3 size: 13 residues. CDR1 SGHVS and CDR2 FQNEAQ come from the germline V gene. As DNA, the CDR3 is TGTGCCAGCAGCCTCCAGGGAGGCCCTGAAGCTTTCTTT. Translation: CASSLQGGPEAFF. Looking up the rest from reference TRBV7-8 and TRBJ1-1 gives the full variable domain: GAGVSQSPRYKVAKRGQDVALRCDPISGHVSLFWYQQALGQGPEFLTYFQNEAQLDKSGLPSDRFFAERPEGSVSTLKIQRTQQEDSAVYLCASSLQGGPEAFFGQGTRLTVV.

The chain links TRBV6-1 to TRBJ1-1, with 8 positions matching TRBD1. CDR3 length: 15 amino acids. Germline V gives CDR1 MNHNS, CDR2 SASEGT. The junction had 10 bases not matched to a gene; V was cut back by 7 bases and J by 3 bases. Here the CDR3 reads CASTHGRGHDTEAFF. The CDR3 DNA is TGTGCCAGCACCCACGGCAGGGGGCATGACACTGAAGCTTTCTTT.

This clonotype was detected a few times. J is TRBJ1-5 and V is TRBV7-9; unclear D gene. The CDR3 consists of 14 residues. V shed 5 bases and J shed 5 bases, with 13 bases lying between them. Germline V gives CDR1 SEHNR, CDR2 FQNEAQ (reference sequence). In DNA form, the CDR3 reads TGTGCCAGCAGCCTGGGCGGACCCCATCAGCCCCAGCATTTT. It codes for CASSLGGPHQPQHF.

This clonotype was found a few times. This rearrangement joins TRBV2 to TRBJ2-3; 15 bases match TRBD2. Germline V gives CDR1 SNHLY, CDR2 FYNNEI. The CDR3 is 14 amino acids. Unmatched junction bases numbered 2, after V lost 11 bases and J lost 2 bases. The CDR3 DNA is TGTGCCGGGACTAGCGGGGGGTACACAGATACGCAGTATTTT. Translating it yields CAGTSGGYTDTQYF.

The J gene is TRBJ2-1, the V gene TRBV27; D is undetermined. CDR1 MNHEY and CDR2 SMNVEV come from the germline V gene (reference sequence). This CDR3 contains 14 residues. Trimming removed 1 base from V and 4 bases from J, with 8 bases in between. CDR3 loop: CASSLFFGYNEQFF. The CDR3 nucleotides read TGTGCCAGCAGTTTATTTTTCGGGTACAATGAGCAGTTCTTC.

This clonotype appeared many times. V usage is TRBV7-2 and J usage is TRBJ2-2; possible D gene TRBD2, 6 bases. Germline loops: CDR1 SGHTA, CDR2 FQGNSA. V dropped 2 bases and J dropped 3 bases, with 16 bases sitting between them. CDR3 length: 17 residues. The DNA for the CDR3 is TGTGCCAGCAGCTTAACTGGACGGAGGGTTTACACCGGGGAGCTGTTTTTT. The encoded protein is CASSLTGRRVYTGELFF. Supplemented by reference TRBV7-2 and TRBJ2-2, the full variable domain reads GAGVSQSPSNKVTEKGKDVELRCDPISGHTALYWYRQSLGQGLEFLIYFQGNSAPDKSGLPSDRFSAERTGGSVSTLTIQRTQQEDSAVYLCASSLTGRRVYTGELFFGEGSRLTVL.

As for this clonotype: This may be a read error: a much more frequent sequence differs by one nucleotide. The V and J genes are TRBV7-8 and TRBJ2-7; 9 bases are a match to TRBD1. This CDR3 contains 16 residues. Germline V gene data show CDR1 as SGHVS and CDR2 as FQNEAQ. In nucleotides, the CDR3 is TGTACCAGCAGCTTAGCCCCCGGGACAGGGAACTACGAGCAGTACGTC. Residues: CTSSLAPGTGNYEQYV.

CDR3 protein: CASSQDTGASYGYTF. For the CDR3, the DNA is TGCGCCAGCAGCCAAGATACAGGGGCATCCTATGGCTACACCTTC. The genes are TRBV4-3 and TRBJ1-2; 7 bases agree with TRBD1. V shed 0 bases, J shed 4 bases, and the junction held 5 bases outside the gene matches. The CDR3 runs 15 residues. Per the germline V gene, CDR1 is LGHNA and CDR2 is YSLEER.

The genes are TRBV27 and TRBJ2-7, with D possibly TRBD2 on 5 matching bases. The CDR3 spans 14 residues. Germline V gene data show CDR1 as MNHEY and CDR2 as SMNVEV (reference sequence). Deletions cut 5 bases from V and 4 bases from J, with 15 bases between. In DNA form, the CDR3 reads TGTGCCAGCAGTCCGTCGGGATGGCAATACGAGCAGTACTTC. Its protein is CASSPSGWQYEQYF.

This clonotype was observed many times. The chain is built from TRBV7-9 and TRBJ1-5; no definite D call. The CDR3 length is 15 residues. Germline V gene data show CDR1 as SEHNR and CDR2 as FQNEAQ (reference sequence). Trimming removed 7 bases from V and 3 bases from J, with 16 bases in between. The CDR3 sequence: CASTYGDFDNQPQHF. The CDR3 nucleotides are TGTGCCAGCACCTACGGCGATTTCGACAATCAGCCCCAGCATTTT.

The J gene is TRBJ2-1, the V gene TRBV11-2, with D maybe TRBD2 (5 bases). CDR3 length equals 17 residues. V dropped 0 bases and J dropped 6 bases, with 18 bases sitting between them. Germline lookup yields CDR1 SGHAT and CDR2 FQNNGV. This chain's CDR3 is CASSLDMRAGRPNEQFF. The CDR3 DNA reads TGTGCCAGCAGCTTAGATATGAGGGCGGGCCGGCCCAATGAGCAGTTCTTC.

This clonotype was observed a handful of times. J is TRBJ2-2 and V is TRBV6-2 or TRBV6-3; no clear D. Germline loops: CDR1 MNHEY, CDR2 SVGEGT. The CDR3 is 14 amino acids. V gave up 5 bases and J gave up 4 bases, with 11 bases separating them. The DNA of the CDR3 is TGTGCCAGCAGTCCGGCAGCCGTCACCGGGGAGCTGTTTTTT. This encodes CASSPAAVTGELFF.

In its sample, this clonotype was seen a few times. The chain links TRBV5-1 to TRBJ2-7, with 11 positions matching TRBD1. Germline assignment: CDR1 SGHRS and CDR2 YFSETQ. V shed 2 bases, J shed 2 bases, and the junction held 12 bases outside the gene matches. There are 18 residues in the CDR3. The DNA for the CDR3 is TGCGCCAGCAGCTTCGTCCCGGGACAGGGGGGTTTCGCCTACGAGCAGTACTTC. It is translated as CASSFVPGQGGFAYEQYF. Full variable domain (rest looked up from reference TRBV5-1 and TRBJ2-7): KAGVTQTPRYLIKTRGQQVTLSCSPISGHRSVSWYQQTPGQGLQFLFEYFSETQRNKGNFPGRFSGRQFSNSRSEMNVSTLELGDSALYLCASSFVPGQGGFAYEQYFGPGTRLTVT.

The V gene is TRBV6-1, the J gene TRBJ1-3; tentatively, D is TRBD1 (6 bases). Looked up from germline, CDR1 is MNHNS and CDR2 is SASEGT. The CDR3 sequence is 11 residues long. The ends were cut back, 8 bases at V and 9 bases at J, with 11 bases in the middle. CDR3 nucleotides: TGTGCCAGCCCCCAGGGGAGCACCATATATTTT. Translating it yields CASPQGSTIYF.

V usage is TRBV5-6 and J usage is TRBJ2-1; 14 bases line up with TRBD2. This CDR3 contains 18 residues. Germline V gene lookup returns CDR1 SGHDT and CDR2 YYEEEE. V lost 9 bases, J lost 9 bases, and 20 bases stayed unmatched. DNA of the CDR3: TGTGCCACCTTCAGAGGGCAGACGACTAGCGGGGGGGTAGTTGAGCAGTTCTTC. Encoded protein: CATFRGQTTSGGVVEQFF.

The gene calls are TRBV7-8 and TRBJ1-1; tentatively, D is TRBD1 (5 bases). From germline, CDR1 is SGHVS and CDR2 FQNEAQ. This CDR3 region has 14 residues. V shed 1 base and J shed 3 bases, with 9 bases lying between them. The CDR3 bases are TGTGCCAGCAGCTTAGTTGGGGCTTACACTGAAGCTTTCTTT. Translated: CASSLVGAYTEAFF.

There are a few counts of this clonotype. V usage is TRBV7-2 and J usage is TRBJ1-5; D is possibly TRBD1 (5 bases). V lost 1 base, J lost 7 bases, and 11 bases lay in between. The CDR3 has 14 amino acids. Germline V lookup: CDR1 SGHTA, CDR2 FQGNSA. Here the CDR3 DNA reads TGTGCCAGCAGCTTAGACGCAGGGATCCAGCCCCAGCATTTT. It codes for CASSLDAGIQPQHF.

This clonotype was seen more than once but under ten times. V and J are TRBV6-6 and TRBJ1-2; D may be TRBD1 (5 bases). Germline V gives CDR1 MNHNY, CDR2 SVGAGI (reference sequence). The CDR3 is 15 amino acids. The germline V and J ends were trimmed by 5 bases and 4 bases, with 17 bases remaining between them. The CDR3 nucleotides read TGTGCCAGCAGTACCCCATTGGGGGTCGGCTATGGCTACACCTTC. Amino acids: CASSTPLGVGYGYTF.